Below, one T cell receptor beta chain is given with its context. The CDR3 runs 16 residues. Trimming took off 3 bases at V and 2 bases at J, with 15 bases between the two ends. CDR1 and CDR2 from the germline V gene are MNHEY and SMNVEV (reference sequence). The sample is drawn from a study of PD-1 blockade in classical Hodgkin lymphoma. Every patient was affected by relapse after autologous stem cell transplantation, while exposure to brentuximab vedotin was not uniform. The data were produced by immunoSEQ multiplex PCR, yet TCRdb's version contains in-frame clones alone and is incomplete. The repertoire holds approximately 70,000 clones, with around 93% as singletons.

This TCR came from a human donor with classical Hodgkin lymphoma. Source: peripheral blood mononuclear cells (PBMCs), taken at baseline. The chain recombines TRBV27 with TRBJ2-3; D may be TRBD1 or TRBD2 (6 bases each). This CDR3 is CASSLLEGHSTDTQYF. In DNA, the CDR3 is TGTGCCAGCAGTTTGTTGGAGGGACATTCCACAGATACGCAGTATTTT.